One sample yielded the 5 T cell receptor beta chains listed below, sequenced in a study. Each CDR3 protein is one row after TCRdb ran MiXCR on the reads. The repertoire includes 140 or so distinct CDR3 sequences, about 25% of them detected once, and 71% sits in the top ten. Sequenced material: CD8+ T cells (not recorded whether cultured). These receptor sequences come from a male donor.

The CDR3 region has the DNA TGTGCCAGCAGCTTGGCCTGGTCCCCTAATGAGCAGTTCTTC. The encoded protein is CASSLAWSPNEQFF. The V gene is TRBV5-4, the J gene TRBJ2-1, with no clear D. Germline V gives CDR1 SGHNT, CDR2 YYREEE (reference sequence). With 0 bases removed from V and 7 bases from J, the gap between germline ends came to 11 bases. This CDR3 contains 14 residues.

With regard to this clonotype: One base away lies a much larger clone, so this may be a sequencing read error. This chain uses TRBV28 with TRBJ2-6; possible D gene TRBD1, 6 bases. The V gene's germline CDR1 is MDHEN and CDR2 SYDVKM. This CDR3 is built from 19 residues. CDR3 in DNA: TGTGCCAGCAGTCCTCTAAGGGAGACAGGCATCTCTGGGGCCAACGTCCTGGCTTTC. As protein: CASSPLRETGISGANVLAF.

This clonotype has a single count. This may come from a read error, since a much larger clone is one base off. DNA for the CDR3: TGTGCCAGCACCTCCCGCTTACGTACAGGGACTGAGGGGACCCAGTACTTC. Translating it yields CASTSRLRTGTEGTQYF. The V call is TRBV6-1, the J call TRBJ2-5; D might be TRBD1 or TRBD2, each matching 6 bases. Trimming cost V 7 bases and J 7 bases, with 28 bases left between them. Germline CDR1 and CDR2: MNHNS and SASEGT. The CDR3 totals 17 residues.

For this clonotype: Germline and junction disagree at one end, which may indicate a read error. For the CDR3, the DNA is TGCGCCAGCGGCCAAAATCCGGGGGGCCAAGAGACCCAGTACTTC. Residues: CASGQNPGGQETQYF. The chain uses TRBV4-1 and TRBJ2-5, with 7 bases matching TRBD2. Germline assignment: CDR1 MGHRA and CDR2 YSYEKL. The CDR3 spans 15 residues.

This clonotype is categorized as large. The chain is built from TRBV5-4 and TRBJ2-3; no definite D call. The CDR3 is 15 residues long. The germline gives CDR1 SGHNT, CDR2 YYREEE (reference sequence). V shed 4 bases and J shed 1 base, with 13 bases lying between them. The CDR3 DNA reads TGTGCCAGCAGCCCGAGCGACTTTGGCACAGATACGCAGTATTTT. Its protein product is CASSPSDFGTDTQYF. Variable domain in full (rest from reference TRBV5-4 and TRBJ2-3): ETGVTQSPTHLIKTRGQQVTLRCSSQSGHNTVSWYQQALGQGPQFIFQYYREEENGRGNFPPRFSGLQFPNYSSELNVNALELDDSALYLCASSPSDFGTDTQYFGPGTRLTVL.